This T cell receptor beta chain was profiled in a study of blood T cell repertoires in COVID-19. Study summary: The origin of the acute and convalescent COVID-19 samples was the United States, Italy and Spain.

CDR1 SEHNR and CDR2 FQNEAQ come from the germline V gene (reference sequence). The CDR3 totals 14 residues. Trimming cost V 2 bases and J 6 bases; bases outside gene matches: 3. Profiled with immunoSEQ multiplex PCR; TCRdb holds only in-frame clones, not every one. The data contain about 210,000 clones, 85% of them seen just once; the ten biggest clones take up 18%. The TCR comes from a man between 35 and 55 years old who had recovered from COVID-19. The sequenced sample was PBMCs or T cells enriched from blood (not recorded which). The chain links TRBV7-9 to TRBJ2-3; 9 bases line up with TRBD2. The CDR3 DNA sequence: TGTGCCAGCAGCTTATACCTAGCGGGGGATACGCAGTATTTT. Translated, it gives CASSLYLAGDTQYF.